These T cell receptor beta chains were read from a single sample in a study of blood T cell repertoires in COVID-19. The repertoire was sequenced with immunoSEQ multiplex PCR; TCRdb's copy has only in-frame clones and lacks some. The sample shows over 85,000 clones, about four fifths of them seen only once. The sequenced sample consisted of peripheral blood. Receptors were obtained from a human donor in a cohort sampled during active COVID-19. The CDR3 runs from the conserved cysteine through the conserved F or W. A D gene is named only where the DNA matches it firmly. Size is omitted from some rows. Given values are once, few, many or a class for expanded clones.

>once|TRBD1|TRBV7-2|TRBJ2-7
CASSPASGGYEQYF
TGTGCCAGCAGCCCGGCGTCAGGGGGTTACGAGCAGTACTTC
>-|-|TRBV25-1|TRBJ2-3
CASSAPHRDPTDTQYF
TGTGCCAGCAGTGCTCCCCACAGGGATCCCACAGATACGCAGTATTTT
>few|-|TRBV4-2|TRBJ1-5
CASSPSGGNQPQHF
TGTGCCAGCAGCCCCTCAGGGGGCAATCAGCCCCAGCATTTT
>-|TRBD1|TRBV12-3/TRBV12-4|TRBJ2-5
CASSYRGETQYF
TGTGCCAGCTCATACAGGGGAGAGACCCAGTACTTC
>-|TRBD1|TRBV4-2|TRBJ1-4
CASSRQTGQGAGNEKLFF
TGTGCCAGCAGCCGGCAAACCGGACAGGGGGCCGGGAATGAAAAACTGTTTTTT
>-|TRBD1|TRBV7-9|TRBJ2-7
CASRKSQGARYYEQYF
TGTGCCAGCAGAAAATCACAGGGGGCGAGGTATTACGAGCAGTACTTC
>-|-|TRBV7-2|TRBJ2-6
CASSDGGHSGANVLTF
TGTGCCAGCAGCGATGGGGGCCACTCTGGGGCCAACGTCCTGACTTTC
>once|-|TRBV11-3|TRBJ2-4
CASSRDTKNIQYF
TGTGCCAGCAGCAGGGACACTAAAAACATTCAGTACTTC
>-|TRBD1|TRBV5-6|TRBJ2-3
CASSLVGGQGRTDTQYF
TGTGCCAGCAGCTTGGTCGGGGGACAGGGGCGTACAGATACGCAGTATTTT
>few|-|TRBV19|TRBJ1-5
CASSIGARSNQPQHF
TGTGCCAGTAGTATAGGGGCTCGTAGCAATCAGCCCCAGCATTTT
>-|TRBD2|TRBV9|TRBJ2-4
CASSVEPGTSGGINIQYF
TGTGCCAGCAGCGTGGAGCCCGGGACTAGCGGGGGTATAAACATTCAGTACTTC
>-|-|TRBV5-1|TRBJ2-2
CASSLVQGGTGELFF
TGCGCCAGCAGCTTGGTGCAGGGAGGTACCGGGGAGCTGTTTTTT
>-|-|TRBV7-9|TRBJ2-3
CASSPRGGGGTDTQYF
TGTGCCAGCAGCCCGCGAGGGGGGGGTGGCACAGATACGCAGTATTTT
>-|-|TRBV18|TRBJ2-7
CASSPSVSYEQYF
TGTGCCAGCTCACCCTCAGTCTCCTACGAGCAGTACTTC
>-|-|TRBV4-3|TRBJ2-1
CASSSKIAGQTYNEQFF
TGCGCCAGCAGCTCCAAGATAGCAGGACAAACCTACAATGAGCAGTTCTTC
>-|TRBD1|TRBV27|TRBJ1-2
CASSLRRGPTQDYGYTF
TGTGCCAGCAGTTTACGGAGGGGGCCAACCCAAGACTATGGCTACACCTTC
>-|-|TRBV28|TRBJ2-2
CASRSTPKWALGELFF
TGTGCCAGCAGGTCCACCCCAAAGTGGGCCCTCGGGGAGCTGTTTTTT
>few|TRBD2|TRBV7-2|TRBJ2-5
CASSLTGSGAETQYF
TGTGCCAGCAGCTTAACCGGTAGCGGGGCTGAGACCCAGTACTTC
>-|TRBD2|TRBV6-5|TRBJ2-1
CATRGGTSGYNEQFF
TGTGCCACCAGGGGGGGGACTAGCGGCTACAATGAGCAGTTCTTC
>-|-|TRBV19|TRBJ1-6
CASSYSLSSYNSPLHF
TGTGCCAGTTCTTACAGCCTTAGCTCCTATAATTCACCCCTCCACTTT